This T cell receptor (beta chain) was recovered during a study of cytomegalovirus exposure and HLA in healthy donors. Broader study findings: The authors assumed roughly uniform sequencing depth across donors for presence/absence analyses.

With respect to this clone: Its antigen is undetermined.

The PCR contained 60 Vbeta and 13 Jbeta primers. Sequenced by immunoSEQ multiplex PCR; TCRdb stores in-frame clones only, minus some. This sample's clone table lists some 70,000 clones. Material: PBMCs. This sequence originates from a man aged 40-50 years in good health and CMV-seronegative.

CDR3 in DNA: TGTGCCAGCAGTGAAACGGACAGGGGGGAAGCTTTCTTT. This codes for CASSETDRGEAFF. The rearrangement links TRBV25-1 to TRBJ1-1, with TRBD1 matching 10 bases. The junction had 2 bases not matched to a gene; V was cut back by 2 bases and J by 8 bases. CDR3 length: 13 amino acids. CDR1 and CDR2 (germline): MGHDK, SYGVNS.